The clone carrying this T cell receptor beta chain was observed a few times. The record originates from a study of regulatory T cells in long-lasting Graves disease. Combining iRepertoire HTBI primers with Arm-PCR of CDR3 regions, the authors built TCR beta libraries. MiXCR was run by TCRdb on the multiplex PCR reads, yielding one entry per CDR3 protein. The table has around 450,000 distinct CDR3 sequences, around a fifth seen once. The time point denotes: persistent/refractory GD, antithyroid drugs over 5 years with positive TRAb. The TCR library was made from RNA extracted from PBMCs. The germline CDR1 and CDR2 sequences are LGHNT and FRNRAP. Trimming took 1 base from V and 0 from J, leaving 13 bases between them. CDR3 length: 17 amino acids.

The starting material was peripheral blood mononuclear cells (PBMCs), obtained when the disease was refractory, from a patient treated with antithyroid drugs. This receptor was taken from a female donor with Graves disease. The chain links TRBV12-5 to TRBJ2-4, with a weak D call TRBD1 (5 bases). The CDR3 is CASGLEPTQGAKNIQYF. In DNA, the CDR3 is TGTGCTAGTGGTTTGGAACCCACTCAGGGAGCCAAAAACATTCAGTACTTC.